These 26 T cell receptor beta chains share one sample of origin, sequenced in a study of CD8+ T cells in alopecia areata (dated by TCRdb to 2016 to 2018). Cells from pooled mouse cutaneous lymph nodes were stained for CD4, CD8alpha, NKG2D, NKG2ACE and other markers and then sorted on a BD Influx. Libraries were made using the immunoSEQ multiplex PCR assay. To provide template for TCR sequencing, every sample had RNA extracted and reverse transcribed into cDNA. TCRdb re-hosts the immuneACCESS table, in-frame sequences only. Its copies lack some clones; in the studies checked, an unresolved V gene accounts for under half of them, and the cause for the rest is not known. The sample comprises about 270,000 clones, and every one was counted more than once. 0.9% to 1.5% of the sample goes to the ten largest clones. The sequencing input was CD4+ T cells sorted from a lymph node. All receptors come from a C3H/HeJ mouse with alopecia areata. Members of this strain share the MHC haplotype H2-k.

The table lists this clone with a few counts. The listed genes are named as in mouse. Read data end 4 residues before the CDR3 end; the end is taken from the germline J gene. The chain has TRBV1 and TRBJ1-2; tentatively, D is TRBD1 (5 bases). This CDR3 spans 15 amino acids. Germline values: CDR1 NSQYPW, CDR2 LRSPGD (reference sequence). The CDR3 DNA, read in part, is TGCACCTGCAGTGCACCCGGGACTGGGGGGAAC. It encodes CTCSAPGTGGN. The complete CDR3 protein is CTCSAPGTGGNDYTF.

There are a few counts of this clone. Mouse germline and gene names are used. The CDR3 extends 4 residues past the end of the read, so its final part is completed from the germline J gene. The identical CDR3 is also encoded by other nucleotide sequences in the sample. The chain combines TRBV13-2 with TRBJ2-3; a weak D match, TRBD2 (7 bases). Germline-derived CDR1 and CDR2 are NNHNN and SYGAGS (reference sequence). This CDR3 contains 15 residues. The V end was cut by 0 bases, the J end by 0 bases, with 8 bases between. CDR3 DNA, as far as it was read: TGTGCCAGCGGTGATGGGGGGGCTAGTGCAGAA. It codes for CASGDGGASAE. The CDR3 in full is CASGDGGASAETLYF.

On this clone itself: Gene and germline names: mouse. The CDR3 goes on 4 residues after the read ends, and that part is filled in from the germline J gene. The same CDR3 arises from other DNA sequences in this sample as well. The chain recombines TRBV19 with TRBJ1-2; 7 bases are a match to TRBD1. Germline V gene lookup returns CDR1 FNHDT and CDR2 SITEND (reference sequence). The V gene end was trimmed by 2 bases and the J gene end by 0 bases; junction bases not matched to a gene: 4. The CDR3 covers 15 residues. The CDR3 is CASSISGTANSDYTF. The sequenced CDR3 bases are TGTGCCAGCAGTATCAGCGGGACAGCAAACTCC.

The table lists this clone with a few counts. The gene names here belong to mouse. The read terminates 4 residues ahead of where the CDR3 ends, so the germline J gene completes it. The chain has TRBV13-1 and TRBJ2-5, with 10 nucleotides matching TRBD2. CDR3 length: 16 amino acids. J gave up 2 bases and V 3 bases, and 6 bases lay outside the gene matches. Germline loops: CDR1 NSHNY, CDR2 SYGAGN. The sequenced part of the CDR3 DNA is TGTGCCAGCAGTGCTGGGGGGGCGCGCGGCCAAGAC. It encodes CASSAGGARGQD. The full CDR3 reads CASSAGGARGQDTQYF.

Concerning this clone itself: Here the gene names and germline are mouse. The read comes to an end 4 residues before the CDR3 does, leaving the germline J gene to fill in the end. J is TRBJ2-5 and V is TRBV29, with D possibly matching TRBD1 (6 bases). Trimming shortened V by 6 bases and J by 2 bases, and 12 bases separated the two germline ends. There are 14 residues in the CDR3. Germline-derived CDR1 and CDR2 are MSHET and SYDVDS. CDR3 DNA, as far as it was read: TGTGCTAGCAGCGTGGGGACAATCCAAGAC. Translated, it gives CASSVGTIQD. From start to end, the CDR3 is CASSVGTIQDTQYF.

This clone was seen a few times. Gene labels here are mouse ones. Read data end 4 residues before the CDR3 end; the end is taken from the germline J gene. This rearrangement joins TRBV13-2 to TRBJ2-1; a possible D gene is TRBD1 (5 bases). This CDR3 region has 12 residues. Trimming cost V 5 bases and J 6 bases, with 9 bases left between them. Germline lookup yields CDR1 NNHNN and CDR2 SYGAGS (reference sequence). The CDR3: CASGPDSAEQFF. Incomplete CDR3 DNA: TGTGCCAGCGGCCCCGACAGTGCT.

This clone was counted between two and nine times. Gene and germline names: mouse. CDR3 sequence reads: CASGDVGGPETLYF. The sequenced part of the CDR3 DNA is TGTGCCAGCGGTGATGTCGGGGGGCCAGAA. V is TRBV13-2 and J is TRBJ2-3, with TRBD2 as a possible D gene (7 bases). The sequenced fragment ends 4 residues before the CDR3 boundary, so the rest is inferred from the germline J gene. The V end was cut by 0 bases, the J end by 4 bases, with 9 bases between. The V gene's germline CDR1 is NNHNN and CDR2 SYGAGS (reference sequence). The CDR3 loop spans 14 amino acids.

This clone was observed at least ten times. Gene names are mouse gene names. Read sequence stops 4 residues before the CDR3 end, and the germline J gene provides the missing end. The same CDR3 arises from other DNA sequences in this sample as well. The chain links TRBV17 to TRBJ2-2; no definite D call. V lost 5 bases, J lost 1 base, and 2 bases lay in between. The CDR3 consists of 12 residues. Germline V gives CDR1 MNHDT, CDR2 YYDKIL. This chain's CDR3 is CASSQNTGQLYF. Incomplete CDR3 DNA: TGTGCTAGCAGTCAAAACACCGGG.

A note on this clone: The genes and germline here are from mouse. The read falls 4 residues short of the CDR3 end, and the missing part is taken from the germline J gene. Other DNA sequences in the sample encode the same CDR3. The chain recombines TRBV19 with TRBJ2-7; 7 positions match TRBD1. The V gene's germline CDR1 is FNHDT and CDR2 SITEND (reference sequence). CDR3 length: 14 amino acids. Germline trimming cut 4 bases from V and 2 bases from J; bases unmatched to any gene: 6. The CDR3 here is CASSRPGQTYEQYF. The DNA read from the CDR3 is TGTGCCAGCAGTCGTCCGGGACAGACCTAT.

This clone was seen a handful of times. Genes and germline are mouse. Other DNA sequences in the sample encode the same CDR3. The sequenced part of the CDR3 DNA is TGTGCCAGCAGTCTCCGGGACAGCCAAGAC. Encoded protein: CASSLRDSQD. The full CDR3 reads CASSLRDSQDTQYF. The rearrangement uses TRBV13-1 and TRBJ2-5, with TRBD1 matching 7 bases. The read halts 4 residues ahead of the CDR3 end, with the missing end drawn from the germline J gene. The CDR3 loop spans 14 amino acids. The V gene end was trimmed by 4 bases and the J gene end by 2 bases; junction bases not matched to a gene: 4. Germline-derived CDR1 and CDR2 are NSHNY and SYGAGN.

This clone came up many times. Each gene name is a mouse one. Read coverage stops 4 residues before the CDR3 terminus; the germline J gene supplies the remainder. Other nucleotide sequences from this sample produce the same CDR3. The chain employs TRBV1 and TRBJ1-2, with 8 bases identical to TRBD1. This CDR3 is 14 amino acids long. Germline lookup yields CDR1 NSQYPW and CDR2 LRSPGD (reference sequence). Trimming took 1 base from V and 2 from J; bases not matched to a gene: 0. This chain's CDR3 is CTCSAGTGNSDYTF. CDR3 bases read: TGCACCTGCAGTGCAGGGACAGGGAACTCC.

This clone occurred a few times. The genes are named according to mouse. Read data end 4 residues before the CDR3 end; the end is taken from the germline J gene. Other DNA sequences in this sample translate to the same CDR3. The chain links TRBV19 to TRBJ2-3, with D possibly TRBD2 on 6 matching bases. The V end was cut by 4 bases, the J end by 0 bases, with 9 bases between. The V gene's germline CDR1 is FNHDT and CDR2 SITEND (reference sequence). This CDR3 is 14 amino acids long. CDR3 sequence: CASSPLGSAETLYF. CDR3 DNA (partial): TGTGCCAGCAGTCCACTGGGTAGTGCAGAA.

Remarks on this clone: The genes are named according to mouse. The CDR3 spells CAWSRLGAETLYF. The DNA read from the CDR3 is TGTGCCTGGAGTAGACTGGGGGCAGAA. V usage is TRBV31 and J usage is TRBJ2-3; 8 bases match TRBD2. The observed sequence ends 4 residues before the CDR3 terminus, with the missing tail filled in from the germline J gene. CDR3 length equals 13 residues. Trimming at V came to 2 bases and at J to 3 bases, leaving 1 base not matched to a gene. Germline V gene lookup returns CDR1 GKSSPN and CDR2 SITVG.

In regard to this clone: Gene names denote mouse genes. The sequenced fragment ends 4 residues before the CDR3 boundary, so the rest is inferred from the germline J gene. This sample also contains other DNA sequences that code for the same CDR3. The chain carries TRBV1 and TRBJ2-7; TRBD1 might be the D (5 bases). This CDR3 has 13 amino acids. Trimming removed 3 bases at V and 1 base at J, with 7 bases between. The germline V gene has CDR1 NSQYPW and CDR2 LRSPGD (reference sequence). The CDR3 DNA, read in part, is TGCACCTGCAGTGCCGACAGTTCCTAT. Its translation: CTCSADSSY. In full, the CDR3 reads CTCSADSSYEQYF. The whole variable domain, filled in from reference TRBV1 and TRBJ2-7, reads VTLLEQNPRWRLVPRGQAVNLRCILKNSQYPWMSWYQQDLQKQLQWLFTLRSPGDKEVKSLPGADYLATRVTDTELRLQVANMSQGRTLYCTCSADSSYEQYFGPGTRLTVL.

This clone was seen ten or more times. The listed genes are named as in mouse. From the germline J gene comes the end of the CDR3, since the read stops 4 residues before it. This chain joins TRBV17 and TRBJ2-2; a possible D gene is TRBD1 (6 bases). The V gene lost 1 base and the J gene lost 1 base, with 10 bases spanning the gap. The germline CDR1 and CDR2 sequences are MNHDT and YYDKIL. This CDR3 is built from 16 residues. CDR3 bases read: TGTGCTAGCAGTAGAGCAGGGGCCTTAAACACCGGG. Translation: CASSRAGALNTG. The entire CDR3 protein is CASSRAGALNTGQLYF.

This clone was observed a handful of times. Mouse names are used for the genes. Sequencing ends 4 residues short of the CDR3 end; the germline J gene provides the rest. The chain combines TRBV13-1 with TRBJ2-3, with TRBD2 identical over 13 bases. Losses at the gene ends were 3 bases for V and 2 bases for J; bases not matched to a gene: 6. Per the germline V gene, CDR1 is NSHNY and CDR2 is SYGAGN. The CDR3 spans 17 residues. Partial CDR3 DNA: TGTGCCAGCAGTGGGACTGGGGGGGCGCGAGATGCAGAA. Translated: CASSGTGGARDAE. The complete CDR3 protein is CASSGTGGARDAETLYF.

The table lists this clone with a few counts. The listed genes are named as in mouse. The CDR3 end falls 4 residues outside the read, so it is completed with the germline J gene. The rearrangement uses TRBV31 and TRBJ1-2; weak D call: TRBD1 (5 bases). V gave up 4 bases and J gave up 0 bases, with 6 bases separating them. The CDR3 sequence is 12 residues long. Germline V gene lookup returns CDR1 GKSSPN and CDR2 SITVG. The DNA read from the CDR3 is TGTGCCTGGAAGACAGCAAACTCC. Amino acids: CAWKTANS. In full, the CDR3 reads CAWKTANSDYTF.

This clone came up a few times. Genes here carry mouse names. The CDR3 end is not reached by the read, which stops 3 residues before it; the germline J gene fills it in. The rearrangement uses TRBV13-3 and TRBJ1-6, with D unresolved. TRBJ1-6 is an open reading frame whose function is uncertain. This CDR3 comprises 15 residues. Germline V gene sequence: CDR1 NNHDY, CDR2 SYVADS. The ends were cut back, 0 bases at V and 5 bases at J, with 9 bases in the middle. CDR3 DNA (partial): TGTGCCAGCAGTGATGGGAGACAAAATAATTCGCCC. It encodes CASSDGRQNNSP. The entire CDR3 sequence reads CASSDGRQNNSPLYF.

Details on this clone: The gene symbols are mouse symbols. The CDR3 goes on 4 residues after the read ends, and that part is filled in from the germline J gene. The chain has TRBV5 and TRBJ2-2; 7 bases agree with TRBD1. The junction had 5 bases not matched to a gene; V was cut back by 4 bases and J by 0 bases. The CDR3 runs to 16 residues. CDR1 is LGHNA and CDR2 is YNLKQL in the germline V gene (reference sequence). CDR3 region: CASSPSGQSNTGQLYF. Partial CDR3 DNA: TGTGCCAGCAGCCCCTCGGGACAGTCAAACACCGGG.

This clone has a handful of counts. All gene names here are mouse names. Read coverage stops 4 residues before the CDR3 terminus; the germline J gene supplies the remainder. The same CDR3 also results from other DNA sequences found in this sample. V usage is TRBV5 and J usage is TRBJ2-3; 8 bases align to TRBD1. Germline V CDR1 and CDR2: LGHNA, YNLKQL (reference sequence). V gave up 1 base and J gave up 1 base; unmatched junction bases: 1. The CDR3 is 15 residues long. The CDR3 region is CASSQAGGGAETLYF. The CDR3 DNA, read in part, is TGTGCCAGCAGCCAAGCAGGGGGCGGTGCAGAA.

As for this clone: All gene names here are mouse names. The read terminates 4 residues before the CDR3 end, so the remaining end is supplied by the germline J gene. J is TRBJ2-5 and V is TRBV1; 7 bases are shared with TRBD2. In germline, CDR1 is NSQYPW, CDR2 LRSPGD (reference sequence). The CDR3 has 17 amino acids. After removal of 0 bases from V and 2 bases from J, the junction contained 8 bases not matched to a gene. CDR3 sequence: CTCSADPGGGIQDTQYF. CDR3 DNA (partial): TGCACCTGCAGTGCAGATCCCGGGGGGGGGATCCAAGAC.

On this clone: Mouse gene names apply. From the germline J gene comes the end of the CDR3, since the read stops 4 residues before it. The genes are TRBV13-1 and TRBJ2-4, with 9 nucleotides matching TRBD1. Germline loops: CDR1 NSHNY, CDR2 SYGAGN. The length of the CDR3 is 15 residues. The V segment lost 3 bases and the J segment 2 bases; nucleotides outside the gene matches: 4. The CDR3 sequence is CASSGTGVDQNTLYF. CDR3 DNA (partial): TGTGCCAGCAGTGGGACAGGGGTCGATCAAAAC.

This clone was seen many times. Genes and germline come from the mouse. The CDR3 end falls 3 residues outside the read, so it is completed with the germline J gene. This chain uses TRBV13-3 with TRBJ1-6; D remains ambiguous. TRBJ1-6 belongs to the ORF category, with a function that is uncertain. Germline V gene sequence: CDR1 NNHDY, CDR2 SYVADS. Trimming took 3 bases from V and 5 from J, leaving 3 bases between them. The CDR3 spans 12 residues. The CDR3 protein is CASSANNSPLYF. The covered CDR3 bases are TGTGCCAGCAGTGCCAATAATTCGCCC.

Concerning this clone: The genes and germline here are from mouse. With the read ending 4 residues before the CDR3 end, the germline J gene is used to fill in that end. The gene calls are TRBV5 and TRBJ2-2; a possible D gene is TRBD1 (5 bases). From germline, CDR1 is LGHNA and CDR2 YNLKQL (reference sequence). CDR3 length: 17 amino acids. Trimming removed 0 bases from V and 0 bases from J, with 11 bases in between. Partial CDR3 DNA: TGTGCCAGCAGCCAAGATTGGCAGGGATCAAACACCGGG. This translates into CASSQDWQGSNTG. The whole CDR3 protein is CASSQDWQGSNTGQLYF.

On this clone: The genes are named according to mouse. The observed sequence ends 4 residues before the CDR3 terminus, with the missing tail filled in from the germline J gene. Other DNA sequences of this sample code for an identical CDR3. The chain couples TRBV5 to TRBJ1-2; 8 bases map to TRBD1. CDR1 is LGHNA and CDR2 is YNLKQL in the germline V gene (reference sequence). The CDR3 is 13 residues long. The J segment lost 4 bases and the V segment lost 4 bases, leaving 2 bases of the junction unmatched. The sequenced CDR3 bases are TGTGCCAGCAGCCCCACAGGGGGCTCC. This translates into CASSPTGGS. Given in full, the CDR3 is CASSPTGGSDYTF.

This clone was seen only a few times. The genes and germline here are from mouse. The sequenced fragment ends 4 residues before the CDR3 boundary, so the rest is inferred from the germline J gene. This chain uses TRBV5 with TRBJ2-1, with 10 bases fitting TRBD1. The J segment lost 5 bases and the V segment lost 2 bases, leaving 3 bases of the junction unmatched. CDR1 LGHNA and CDR2 YNLKQL come from the germline V gene (reference sequence). This CDR3 spans 15 amino acids. Incomplete CDR3 DNA: TGTGCCAGCAGCCAATCCGGGACAGGGGATGCT. It translates to CASSQSGTGDA. The full CDR3 protein reads CASSQSGTGDAEQFF.